Listed below are T cell receptor beta chains from one sample, sequenced in a study of OX40 agonist ivuxolimab in advanced cancers. Produced via immunoSEQ multiplex PCR; TCRdb's table is partial and in-frame only. The data contain fewer than 85,000 clones, about 87% of them seen just once; the ten biggest clones take up 0.4% to 0.65%. Source: CD4+ or CD8+ T cells sorted from blood, taken in a trial of the OX40 agonist ivuxolimab. The receptors shown here come from an adult with an advanced solid tumor such as melanoma, head and neck, liver or kidney cancer. Both conserved end residues are part of each CDR3. Fields, in order: D gene, J gene, V gene, clone size, CDR3 DNA, CDR3 protein. The D gene is left open where the match is weak. Not all rows give a size; the values are once, few, many and, for expanded clones, a class.

d_call: TRBD2; j_call: TRBJ2-7; v_call: TRBV2; clone_size: few; cdr3_nt: TGTGCCAGCAGAGACTTAGCGGGAGGCGAGCAGTACTTC; cdr3_aa: CASRDLAGGEQYF
d_call: .; j_call: TRBJ1-5; v_call: TRBV10-1; clone_size: few; cdr3_nt: TGCGCCAGCAGTACGGAGGGCAATCAGCCCCAGCATTTT; cdr3_aa: CASSTEGNQPQHF
d_call: TRBD2; j_call: TRBJ2-7; v_call: TRBV6-6; clone_size: .; cdr3_nt: TGTGCCAGCAGTTACCGGGTGCAGGGAGGGAACGAGCAGTACTTC; cdr3_aa: CASSYRVQGGNEQYF
d_call: TRBD1; j_call: TRBJ1-6; v_call: TRBV7-3; clone_size: .; cdr3_nt: TGTGCCAGCAGCTTTGACAGGGAGGGGTCACCCCTCCACTTT; cdr3_aa: CASSFDREGSPLHF
d_call: .; j_call: TRBJ1-1; v_call: TRBV19; clone_size: once; cdr3_nt: TGTGCCAGTAGTATCGTCGGCGGTACTGAAGCTTTCTTT; cdr3_aa: CASSIVGGTEAFF
d_call: .; j_call: TRBJ1-2; v_call: TRBV18; clone_size: .; cdr3_nt: TGTGCCAGCTCACCACCGGTCGTCAGCTATGGCTACACCTTC; cdr3_aa: CASSPPVVSYGYTF
d_call: TRBD2; j_call: TRBJ2-3; v_call: TRBV27; clone_size: .; cdr3_nt: TGTGCCAGCAGTTTTAGCGGGTACACAGATACGCAGTATTTT; cdr3_aa: CASSFSGYTDTQYF
d_call: TRBD2; j_call: TRBJ2-5; v_call: TRBV2; clone_size: few; cdr3_nt: TGTGCCAGCAGTGAAGAGGGTGCGGGAGTGTTATGGACCCAGTACTTC; cdr3_aa: CASSEEGAGVLWTQYF
d_call: .; j_call: TRBJ1-4; v_call: TRBV19; clone_size: .; cdr3_nt: TGTGCCAGTAGTGAACGACACAGAGAAAAACTGTTTTTT; cdr3_aa: CASSERHREKLFF
d_call: TRBD2; j_call: TRBJ2-4; v_call: TRBV7-3; clone_size: .; cdr3_nt: TGTGCCAGCAGCTTGGGGACTAGCGGGACTCAGTACTTC; cdr3_aa: CASSLGTSGTQYF
d_call: .; j_call: TRBJ2-5; v_call: TRBV5-1; clone_size: .; cdr3_nt: TGCGCCAGCAGCTTCGGGGACCTCCAGAACCCCGGGACTACCCAGTACTTC; cdr3_aa: CASSFGDLQNPGTTQYF
d_call: .; j_call: TRBJ1-3; v_call: TRBV18; clone_size: .; cdr3_nt: TGTGCCAGCTCACCACAGGAGGGTGCATCTGGAAACACCATATATTTT; cdr3_aa: CASSPQEGASGNTIYF
d_call: .; j_call: TRBJ1-5; v_call: TRBV15; clone_size: .; cdr3_nt: TGTGCCACCGGCAGAGAGTCGGCGGGGTATAGCAATCAGCCCCAGCATTTT; cdr3_aa: CATGRESAGYSNQPQHF
d_call: .; j_call: TRBJ2-7; v_call: TRBV19; clone_size: .; cdr3_nt: TGTGCCAGTAAGTTCCGGGGGTCCACCTCCTACGAGCAGTACTTC; cdr3_aa: CASKFRGSTSYEQYF
d_call: .; j_call: TRBJ1-5; v_call: TRBV7-9; clone_size: .; cdr3_nt: TGTGCCAGCAGCTTAATCGGGCCCGATCAGCCCCAGCATTTT; cdr3_aa: CASSLIGPDQPQHF
d_call: .; j_call: TRBJ2-5; v_call: TRBV7-9; clone_size: once; cdr3_nt: TGTGCCAGCAGGAAACCTAGTGGGGAGACCCAGTACTTC; cdr3_aa: CASRKPSGETQYF
d_call: .; j_call: TRBJ2-5; v_call: TRBV5-6; clone_size: .; cdr3_nt: TGTGCCAGCAGCCGGGGGCACGGAGAAGAGACCCAGTACTTC; cdr3_aa: CASSRGHGEETQYF
d_call: TRBD1; j_call: TRBJ2-2; v_call: TRBV27; clone_size: .; cdr3_nt: TGTGCCAGCAGTGCCGGGACAGGGTTTCCCGGGGAGCTGTTTTTT; cdr3_aa: CASSAGTGFPGELFF
d_call: TRBD1; j_call: TRBJ2-3; v_call: TRBV4-2; clone_size: .; cdr3_nt: TGTGCCAGCGGCCGGGACAGGGGTAAAGATACGCAGTATTTT; cdr3_aa: CASGRDRGKDTQYF
d_call: .; j_call: TRBJ2-3; v_call: TRBV9; clone_size: .; cdr3_nt: TGTGCCAGCAGCGGTCACAGCGTTAGCACAGATACGCAGTATTTT; cdr3_aa: CASSGHSVSTDTQYF
d_call: .; j_call: TRBJ2-1; v_call: TRBV6-6; clone_size: .; cdr3_nt: TGTGCCAGCAGTCACAAAAACAATGAGCAGTTCTTC; cdr3_aa: CASSHKNNEQFF
d_call: TRBD2; j_call: TRBJ2-2; v_call: TRBV29-1; clone_size: .; cdr3_nt: TGCAGCGTGGGACTAGCGGGAAGAACAACCGGGGAGCTGTTTTTT; cdr3_aa: CSVGLAGRTTGELFF